This entry lists 29 T cell receptor beta chains sequenced from one sample in a study of OX40 agonist ivuxolimab in advanced cancers. Here immunoSEQ multiplex PCR was the method, and the copy in TCRdb shows in-frame clones only, minus some. The table lists about 70,000 clones, around 94% of them singletons, with around 4.8% in the top ten. Sequenced material: CD4+ or CD8+ T cells sorted from blood, taken in a trial of the OX40 agonist ivuxolimab. The source is an adult with an advanced solid tumor such as melanoma, head and neck, liver or kidney cancer.

The chain employs TRBV7-9 and TRBJ1-2; the D is unclear. V was clipped by 5 bases and J by 4 bases, with 17 bases between them. From germline, CDR1 is SEHNR and CDR2 FQNEAQ (reference sequence). CDR3 length: 15 amino acids. CDR3 amino acids: CASSPQVLMGYGYTF. The CDR3 DNA reads TGTGCCAGCAGCCCCCAGGTCCTTATGGGCTATGGCTACACCTTC.

The chain has TRBV6-5 and TRBJ2-3; 8 bases agree with TRBD2. Germline V gene data show CDR1 as MNHEY and CDR2 as SVGAGI. The trim removed 7 bases at V and 14 bases at J, leaving 17 bases unmatched. There are 14 residues in the CDR3. The chain's CDR3 is CASNPGLEGGRWYF. In nucleotides, the CDR3 is TGTGCCAGCAACCCGGGACTAGAGGGGGGCAGATGGTATTTT.

This chain links TRBV29-1 with TRBJ2-1; D may match TRBD1 or TRBD2 (5 bases each). The CDR3 contains 12 residues. Germline V gene sequence: CDR1 SQVTM, CDR2 ANQGSEA. V lost 6 bases and J lost 8, with 14 bases in between. The CDR3 DNA reads as TGCAGCGTGGGACCCTTAAAAGATGAGCAGTTCTTC. Residues: CSVGPLKDEQFF.

The J gene is TRBJ2-7, the V gene TRBV6-5; 7 nucleotides align to TRBD1. The germline V gene has CDR1 MNHEY and CDR2 SVGAGI. The CDR3 length is 13 residues. V trimming: 4 bases; J trimming: 7 bases; junction bases outside the gene matches: 7. CDR3 amino acids: CASSSGQLREQYF. The CDR3, as DNA: TGTGCCAGCAGTTCGGGACAGCTTAGGGAGCAGTACTTC.

The chain joins TRBV7-8 to TRBJ2-2; TRBD2 matches at 8 bases. Germline-derived CDR1 and CDR2 are SGHVS and FQNEAQ. The CDR3 is 17 residues long. V was pared by 5 bases and J by 2 bases, with 10 bases of the junction left unmatched. This CDR3 reads CASSLRLAGRNTGELFF. Here the CDR3 DNA reads TGTGCCAGCAGCCTTAGATTAGCGGGACGAAACACCGGGGAGCTGTTTTTT.

The CDR3 reads CASSPLDRGETQYF. The DNA of the CDR3 is TGTGCCAGCTCACCCCTTGACAGGGGGGAGACCCAGTACTTC. The J gene is TRBJ2-5, the V gene TRBV18, with TRBD1 identical over 9 bases. The CDR3 runs to 14 residues. The germline V gene has CDR1 KGHSH and CDR2 LQKENI. The trim removed 3 bases at V and 5 bases at J, leaving 4 bases unmatched.

This clone has a single count. V and J are TRBV5-1 and TRBJ2-7, with D possibly matching TRBD1 (6 bases). Trimming removed 0 bases from V and 3 bases from J, with 7 bases in between. Germline-derived CDR1 and CDR2 are SGHRS and YFSETQ. The length of the CDR3 is 13 residues. As DNA, the CDR3 is TGCGCCAGCAGCTTGGACAGGGACTACGAGCAGTACTTC. As protein: CASSLDRDYEQYF.

The chain employs TRBV7-8 and TRBJ2-7; a possible D gene is TRBD2 (6 bases). Germline V gene lookup returns CDR1 SGHVS and CDR2 FQNEAQ. The CDR3 loop spans 14 amino acids. Trimming took off 2 bases at V and 2 bases at J, with 10 bases between the two ends. The CDR3 nucleotides read TGTGCCAGCAGCTTACAGCGGGTAACCTACGAGCAGTACTTC. This sequence encodes CASSLQRVTYEQYF.

V gene TRBV11-2 combines with J gene TRBJ2-5; D unclear. Trimming left V 5 bases short and J 2 bases short, with 9 bases between. The germline V gene encodes CDR1 SGHAT and CDR2 FQNNGV. The CDR3 is 13 residues long. CDR3 nucleotides: TGTGCCAGCAGCCTTACACCGCAAGAGACCCAGTACTTC. Translated: CASSLTPQETQYF.

The chain uses TRBV4-3 and TRBJ1-4; D ambiguous. CDR1 is LGHNA, CDR2 YSLEER, per germline. The CDR3 runs 14 residues. Deletions cut 0 bases from V and 5 bases from J, with 7 bases between. CDR3 sequence (DNA): TGCGCCAGCAGCCAAGATCGGAGGAATGAAAAACTGTTTTTT. Residues: CASSQDRRNEKLFF.

This clone was recorded once. The chain employs TRBV7-2 and TRBJ2-7; 12 nucleotides line up with TRBD2. CDR1 is SGHTA, CDR2 FQGNSA, per germline. The V segment lost 5 bases and the J segment 5 bases; nucleotides outside the gene matches: 13. This CDR3 region has 17 residues. As DNA, the CDR3 is TGTGCCAGCAGCCCCCCGCTCCTAGCGGGAGGGCCCCACGAGCAGTACTTC. Its translation: CASSPPLLAGGPHEQYF.

This clone was observed a single time. The genes are TRBV7-3 and TRBJ2-1; the D gene could be TRBD1 or TRBD2 (5 bases each). The CDR3 sequence is 13 residues long. CDR1 is SGHTA, CDR2 FQGTGA, per germline. Trimming pared 4 bases from V and 7 bases from J, leaving 11 bases between. CDR3 sequence: CASSSGPLNEQFF. The CDR3 region has the DNA TGTGCCAGCAGCTCGGGACCCCTTAATGAGCAGTTCTTC. The full variable domain, with the rest looked up from reference TRBV7-3 and TRBJ2-1, is GAGVSQTPSNKVTEKGKYVELRCDPISGHTALYWYRQSLGQGPEFLIYFQGTGAADDSGLPNDRFFAVRPEGSVSTLKIQRTERGDSAVYLCASSSGPLNEQFFGPGTRLTVL.

The V call is TRBV7-8, the J call TRBJ2-1, with D unresolved. Trimming removed 5 bases at V and 10 bases at J, with 15 bases between. In germline, CDR1 is SGHVS, CDR2 FQNEAQ. This CDR3 region has 13 residues. The CDR3 region is CASSPTSGPEQFF. In nucleotides, the CDR3 is TGTGCCAGCAGCCCAACCTCCGGCCCCGAGCAGTTCTTC.

V is TRBV6-5 and J is TRBJ1-6, with D perhaps TRBD1 (5 bases). Germline values: CDR1 MNHEY, CDR2 SVGAGI. The CDR3 loop spans 15 amino acids. Trimming stripped 2 bases from V and 7 bases from J, with 12 bases between. The CDR3 nucleotides are TGTGCCAGCAGTTACCTCCCGGGGGGAAATTCACCCCTCCACTTT. Translation: CASSYLPGGNSPLHF.

The V gene is TRBV27, the J gene TRBJ1-6; maybe TRBD1 (5 bases). From germline, CDR1 is MNHEY and CDR2 SMNVEV (reference sequence). The CDR3 covers 15 residues. The germline V and J ends were trimmed by 8 bases and 6 bases, with 17 bases remaining between them. CDR3 DNA sequence: TGTGCCAGCCGCGTTTTTGGGGCGGGTAATTCACCCCTCCACTTT. Its translation: CASRVFGAGNSPLHF.

The gene calls are TRBV28 and TRBJ2-1; D remains ambiguous. V lost 3 bases to trimming and J lost 2 bases, with 5 bases between them. The germline V gene encodes CDR1 MDHEN and CDR2 SYDVKM. The CDR3 consists of 13 residues. DNA for the CDR3: TGTGCCAGCAGTTTCGGAGCCTACAATGAGCAGTTCTTC. Protein: CASSFGAYNEQFF.

This sequence joins TRBV28 and TRBJ1-3, with D unresolved. This CDR3 spans 16 amino acids. Germline V gives CDR1 MDHEN, CDR2 SYDVKM. V was pared by 1 base and J by 2 bases, with 12 bases between. The CDR3: CASSLFGATAGNTIYF. CDR3 DNA sequence: TGTGCCAGCAGTTTATTCGGTGCGACGGCTGGAAACACCATATATTTT.

The chain couples TRBV6-6 to TRBJ1-4; D gene unclear. Germline lookup yields CDR1 MNHNY and CDR2 SVGAGI (reference sequence). V lost 6 bases and J 6 bases, leaving 5 bases between the germline ends. This CDR3 region has 11 residues. CDR3 in amino acids: CASRYHEKLFF. In nucleotides, the CDR3 is TGTGCCAGCAGGTACCATGAAAAACTGTTTTTT.

The J gene is TRBJ2-3, the V gene TRBV29-1; D is ambiguous. Trimming removed 2 bases from V and 6 bases from J, with 6 bases in between. CDR3 length: 11 residues. Germline CDR1 and CDR2: SQVTM and ANQGSEA. In DNA, the CDR3 is TGCAGCGTTGAAAAGTGGGATACGCAGTATTTT. Its protein product is CSVEKWDTQYF.

The rearrangement uses TRBV27 and TRBJ1-6, with a weak D call TRBD1 (6 bases). The CDR3 is 16 amino acids. The V gene's germline CDR1 is MNHEY and CDR2 SMNVEV (reference sequence). Trimming cost V 3 bases and J 7 bases, with 16 bases left between them. CDR3 sequence: CASSFGSGVLNSPLHF. CDR3 bases: TGTGCCAGCAGTTTCGGGTCAGGGGTCCTAAATTCACCCCTCCACTTT.

This chain uses TRBV29-1 with TRBJ2-1; the match to TRBD2 covers 10 bases. Germline assignment: CDR1 SQVTM and CDR2 ANQGSEA. The CDR3 has 13 residues. The J segment lost 7 bases and the V segment lost 6 bases, leaving 6 bases of the junction unmatched. DNA for the CDR3: TGCAGCGTGAGCGGGAGGGCTTCAAATGAGCAGTTCTTC. It yields the protein CSVSGRASNEQFF.

This sequence joins TRBV29-1 and TRBJ2-5; 9 nucleotides agree with TRBD1. After removal of 7 bases from V and 4 bases from J, the junction contained 7 bases not matched to a gene. The germline V gene has CDR1 SQVTM and CDR2 ANQGSEA. The CDR3 is made up of 13 amino acids. The CDR3 coding sequence is TGCAGCGCCTGGGACAGGGAGAGAGAGACCCAGTACTTC. It specifies CSAWDRERETQYF.

A note on this clone: Other DNA variants within this sample encode the same CDR3. The V call is TRBV5-1, the J call TRBJ1-1, with D possibly TRBD1 on 5 matching bases. The CDR3 is made up of 11 amino acids. Germline values: CDR1 SGHRS, CDR2 YFSETQ. V shed 0 bases and J shed 9 bases, with 6 bases lying between them. The chain's CDR3 is CASSLDRQAFF. The DNA of the CDR3 is TGCGCCAGCAGCTTGGACAGGCAAGCTTTCTTT.

In this sample, this clone turned up a few times. CDR3 loop: CSASLPEAFF. CDR3 nucleotide sequence: TGCAGTGCTAGTCTCCCTGAAGCTTTCTTT. This rearrangement joins TRBV20-1 to TRBJ1-1; D gene unclear. CDR1 is DFQATT and CDR2 is SNEGSKA in the germline V gene (reference sequence). Trimming removed 3 bases at V and 6 bases at J, with 5 bases between. CDR3 length: 10 amino acids.

A single count supports this clone. Its ends do not fully match the called genes, so a read error is possible. The V call is TRBV5-4, the J call TRBJ2-1; 9 bases match TRBD2. The length of the CDR3 is 17 residues. In germline, CDR1 is SGHNT, CDR2 YYREEE (reference sequence). The CDR3 region is CASSPGGGGRDYDEQFF. DNA for the CDR3: TGTGCCAGCAGCCCCGGTGGCGGCGGGAGGGACTACGATGAGCAGTTCTTC.

This sequence joins TRBV6-6 and TRBJ1-3, with D perhaps matching TRBD1 (5 bases). The germline V gene encodes CDR1 MNHNY and CDR2 SVGAGI (reference sequence). V was clipped by 2 bases and J by 5 bases, with 10 bases between them. The CDR3 consists of 14 residues. CDR3 bases: TGTGCCAGCAGTTACGGGGGTTCCCGAAACACCATATATTTT. It translates to CASSYGGSRNTIYF.

CDR3 loop: CASGPSGTVTYEQYF. The CDR3 DNA follows: TGCGCCAGCGGTCCCTCCGGGACGGTCACCTACGAGCAGTACTTC. The chain has TRBV5-1 and TRBJ2-7; either TRBD1 or TRBD2 may fit D (5 bases each). The germline V gene has CDR1 SGHRS and CDR2 YFSETQ. CDR3 length: 15 residues. Trimming left V 7 bases short and J 2 bases short, with 19 bases between.

This clone was seen a single time. The chain couples TRBV10-3 to TRBJ2-1, with 11 bases fitting TRBD2. V shed 4 bases and J 7 bases; nucleotides not matched to a gene: 3. Germline assignment: CDR1 ENHRY and CDR2 SYGVKD. This CDR3 has 14 residues. The CDR3 spells CAISGLAGKNEQFF. DNA of the CDR3: TGTGCCATCAGTGGACTAGCGGGAAAGAATGAGCAGTTCTTC.

The gene calls are TRBV9 and TRBJ2-2; TRBD1 matches at 10 bases. The CDR3 sequence is 16 residues long. V shed 3 bases and J 4 bases; nucleotides not matched to a gene: 6. CDR1 SGDLS and CDR2 YYNGEE come from the germline V gene. The CDR3 reads CASSARGTGVTGELFF. The CDR3, as DNA: TGTGCCAGCAGCGCGCGGGGGACAGGGGTCACCGGGGAGCTGTTTTTT.